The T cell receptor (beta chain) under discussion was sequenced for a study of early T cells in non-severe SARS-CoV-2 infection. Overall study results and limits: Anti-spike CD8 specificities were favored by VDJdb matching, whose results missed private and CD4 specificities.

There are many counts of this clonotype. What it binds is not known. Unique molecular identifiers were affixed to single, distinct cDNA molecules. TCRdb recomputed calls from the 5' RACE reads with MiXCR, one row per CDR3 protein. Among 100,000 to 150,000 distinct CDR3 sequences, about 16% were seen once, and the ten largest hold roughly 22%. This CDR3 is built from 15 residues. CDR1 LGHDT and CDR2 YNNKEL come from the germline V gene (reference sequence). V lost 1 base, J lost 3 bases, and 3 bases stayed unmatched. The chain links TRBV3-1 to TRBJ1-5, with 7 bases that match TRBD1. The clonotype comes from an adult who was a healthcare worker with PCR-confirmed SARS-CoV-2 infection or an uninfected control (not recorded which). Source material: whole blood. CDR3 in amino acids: CASSQVTGVNQPQHF. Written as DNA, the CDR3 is TGTGCCAGCAGCCAAGTAACAGGGGTCAATCAGCCCCAGCATTTT.